This TCR beta chain is drawn from a study of CD8 T cells in ankylosing spondylitis (dated by TCRdb to 2016 to 2017). Context from the whole study: The study set out to find disease-linked TCR variants by profiling T cell receptor beta repertoires in ankylosing spondylitis patients and healthy donors. In total, the full study cohort was made up of about 110 healthy donors and 20 to 25 ankylosing spondylitis patients. Peripheral blood was sampled, and synovial fluid was also collected from ankylosing spondylitis patients. General study outcomes and caveats: A TCR beta motif made up of about eight highly homologous amino acid variants appeared to be characteristic of blood from ankylosing spondylitis patients. According to the report, matched synovial fluid samples from ankylosing spondylitis patients were significantly enriched for the disease-linked clones. A CD8+ phenotype was shown by the disease-linked clones, which were found at relatively low frequencies in peripheral blood. Some motif variants were previously reported in synovial fluid and blood of reactive arthritis patients, suggesting common disease-initiation mechanisms.

V was cut back by 3 bases and J by 9 bases, leaving a gap of 12 bases between them. Spanning cysteine to phenylalanine, the CDR3 consists of 13 amino acids. Only the CDR3 part of the read is kept: 39 bases, read in frame from the first base. CDR1 is given as SEHNR and CDR2 as FQNEAQ, both from the germline V gene (reference sequence). In its sample, this clonotype was seen a few times. What antigen it recognizes has not been identified. No base quality information exists; no much larger clone differs at one position. The sequencer listed for this sample is Illumina HiSeq 2500. Quantitative 5'-RACE with molecular barcodes was used to prepare TCR beta libraries. The study's own analysis went as follows. To identify disease-linked TCR variants, a new computational method was used, one built on a probabilistic model of VDJ rearrangement. TCRdb itself trimmed the public reads at Q25 with fastp, ran MiXCR and retained productive beta chains. Every distinct CDR3 protein forms one entry, paired with its most common genes and DNA. These V and J calls are TCRdb output, not the study's own analysis. Present in this sample are fewer than 200,000 distinct CDR3 sequences, approximately 10% of which were seen just once. Approximately 16% of the sample rests with the top ten.

Sequenced material: blood, either unsorted or a sorted T cell fraction (not recorded which). The chain is made from TRBV7-9 and TRBJ2-1; no D gene is confidently identified. This clonotype was sampled from a female donor with ankylosing spondylitis or in good health (not recorded which). The bases read TGTGCCAGCAGCTTCCCCAGCTCAGGTGAGCAGTTCTTC. Its protein is CASSFPSSGEQFF.